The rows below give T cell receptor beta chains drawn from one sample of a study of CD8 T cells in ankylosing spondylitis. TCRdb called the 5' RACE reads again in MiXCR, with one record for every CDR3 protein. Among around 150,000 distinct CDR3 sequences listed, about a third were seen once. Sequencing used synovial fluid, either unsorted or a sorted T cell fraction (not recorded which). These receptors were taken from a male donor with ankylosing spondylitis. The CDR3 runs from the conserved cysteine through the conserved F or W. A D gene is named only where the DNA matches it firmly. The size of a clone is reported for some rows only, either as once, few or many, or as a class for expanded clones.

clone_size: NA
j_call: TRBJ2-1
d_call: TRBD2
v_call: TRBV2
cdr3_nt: TGTGCCAGCAGTGGACTAGCGGGAGGGCCCCCCTACAATGAGCAGTTCTTC
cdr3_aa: CASSGLAGGPPYNEQFF

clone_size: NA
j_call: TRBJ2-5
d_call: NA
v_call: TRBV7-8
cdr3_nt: TGTGCCAGCAGCTTAGCATCTGTGGTATCGGAGACCCAGTACTTC
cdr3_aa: CASSLASVVSETQYF

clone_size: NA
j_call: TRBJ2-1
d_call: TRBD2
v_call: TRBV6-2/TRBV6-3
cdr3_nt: TGTGCCAGCAGCCCCCAGCGGGAGCCCCACAATGAGCAGTTCTTC
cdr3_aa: CASSPQREPHNEQFF

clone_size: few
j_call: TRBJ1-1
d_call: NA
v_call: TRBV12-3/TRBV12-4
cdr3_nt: TGTGCCAGCACCCCGGGACACATGAACACTGAAGCTTTCTTT
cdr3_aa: CASTPGHMNTEAFF

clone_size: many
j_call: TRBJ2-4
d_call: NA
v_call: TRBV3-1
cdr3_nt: TGTGCCAGCAGCCAAGGCGCCCAGCGGGTCCTGTACTTC
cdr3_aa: CASSQGAQRVLYF

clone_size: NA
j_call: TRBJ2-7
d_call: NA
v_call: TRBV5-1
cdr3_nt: TGCGCCAGCAGGATGCAGGGACCAGCCTCCGAGCAGTACTTC
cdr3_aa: CASRMQGPASEQYF

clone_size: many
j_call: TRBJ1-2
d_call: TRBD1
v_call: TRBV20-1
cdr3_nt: TGCAGTGCTAGCCGGACAGGGGGTAACTATGGCTACACCTTC
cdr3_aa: CSASRTGGNYGYTF

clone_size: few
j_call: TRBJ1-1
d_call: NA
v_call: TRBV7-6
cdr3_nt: TGTGCCAGCAGCTTAGGGACTACCATCGAGGCTTTCTTT
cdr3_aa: CASSLGTTIEAFF

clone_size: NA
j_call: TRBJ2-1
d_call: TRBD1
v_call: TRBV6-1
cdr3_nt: TGTGCCAGCAGTCAAGCAGGGGGCAACAATGAGCAGTTCTTC
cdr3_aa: CASSQAGGNNEQFF

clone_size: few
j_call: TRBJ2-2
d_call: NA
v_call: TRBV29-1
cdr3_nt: TGCAGCGTCCTCGACAGGACGAACACCGGGGAGCTGTTTTTT
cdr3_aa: CSVLDRTNTGELFF

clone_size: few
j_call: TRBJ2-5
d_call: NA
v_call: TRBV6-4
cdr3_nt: TGTGCCAGCCCAACCCCAGGGGGGCAAGAGACCCAGTACTTC
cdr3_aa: CASPTPGGQETQYF

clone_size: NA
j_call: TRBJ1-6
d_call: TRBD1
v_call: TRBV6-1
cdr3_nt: TGTGCCAGCATCCTCCGGGACAGAGATAATTCACCCCTCCACTTT
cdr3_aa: CASILRDRDNSPLHF

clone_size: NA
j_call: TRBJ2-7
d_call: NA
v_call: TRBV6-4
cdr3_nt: TGTCCCCTAAGTCTCGAGCAGTACTTC
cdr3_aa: CPLSLEQYF

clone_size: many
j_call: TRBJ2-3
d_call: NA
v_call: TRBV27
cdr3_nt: TGTGCCAGCAGTTTAAGCCTGAGCACAGATACGCAGTATTTT
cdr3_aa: CASSLSLSTDTQYF

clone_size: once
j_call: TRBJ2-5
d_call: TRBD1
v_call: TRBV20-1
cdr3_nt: TGCAGTGCCTTCAACAGGGGTCGGGAGACCCAGTACTTC
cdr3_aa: CSAFNRGRETQYF

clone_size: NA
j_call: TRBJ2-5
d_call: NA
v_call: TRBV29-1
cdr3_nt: TGCAGCGTTGAATCGGGCGGTAAAGAGACCCAGTACTTC
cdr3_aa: CSVESGGKETQYF

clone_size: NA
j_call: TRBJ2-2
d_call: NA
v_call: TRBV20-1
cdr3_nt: TGCAGTGCCCGGACAGCTAACACCGGGGAGCTGTTTTTT
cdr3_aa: CSARTANTGELFF

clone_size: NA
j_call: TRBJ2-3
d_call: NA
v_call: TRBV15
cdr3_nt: TGTGCCACCAGCAGAGACGGGGCCAGCACAGATACGCAGTATTTT
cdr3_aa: CATSRDGASTDTQYF